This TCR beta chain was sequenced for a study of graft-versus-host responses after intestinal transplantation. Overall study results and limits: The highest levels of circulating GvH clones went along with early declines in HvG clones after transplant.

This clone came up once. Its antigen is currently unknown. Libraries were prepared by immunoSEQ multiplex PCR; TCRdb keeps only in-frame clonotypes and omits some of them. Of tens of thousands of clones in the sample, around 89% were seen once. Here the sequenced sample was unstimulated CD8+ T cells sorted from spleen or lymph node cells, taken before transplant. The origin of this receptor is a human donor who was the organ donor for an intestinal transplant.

The CDR3 protein is CAWVITGELFF. In DNA form, the CDR3 reads TGTGCCTGGGTAATCACCGGGGAGCTGTTTTTT. This chain connects TRBV30 to TRBJ2-2; D remains ambiguous. The CDR3 has 11 residues. The V gene lost 5 bases and the J gene lost 4 bases, with 5 bases spanning the gap. The germline CDR1 and CDR2 sequences are GTSNPN and SVGIG (reference sequence).